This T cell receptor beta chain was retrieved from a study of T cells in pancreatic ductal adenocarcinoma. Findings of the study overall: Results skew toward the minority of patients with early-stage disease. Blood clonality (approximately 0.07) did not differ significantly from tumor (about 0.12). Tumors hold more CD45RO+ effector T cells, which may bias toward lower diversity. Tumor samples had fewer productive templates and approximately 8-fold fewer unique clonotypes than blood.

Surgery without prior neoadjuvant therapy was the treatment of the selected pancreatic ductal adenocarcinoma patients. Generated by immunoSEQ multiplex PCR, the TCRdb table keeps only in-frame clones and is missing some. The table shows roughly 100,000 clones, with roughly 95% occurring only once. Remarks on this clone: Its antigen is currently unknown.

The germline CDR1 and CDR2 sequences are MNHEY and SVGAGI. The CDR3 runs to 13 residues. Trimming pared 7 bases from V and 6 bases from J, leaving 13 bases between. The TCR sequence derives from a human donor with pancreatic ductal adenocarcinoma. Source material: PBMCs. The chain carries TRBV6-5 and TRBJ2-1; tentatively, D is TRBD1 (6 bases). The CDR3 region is CASNLLGGNEQFF. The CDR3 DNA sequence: TGTGCCAGCAATTTACTAGGGGGCAATGAGCAGTTCTTC.